Listed below are T cell receptor beta chains from one sample, sequenced in a study of T cells expressing NK-cell markers. TCRdb derives one entry per CDR3 protein from the 5' RACE reads, leaving out DNA. The sample table sets out approximately 150,000 distinct CDR3 sequences. Sequencing was done on a sample of blood T cells: a sorted CD56 or NKG2C T cell subset, CD4+ or CD8+ T cells, or bulk PBMC T cells (not recorded which). The source of these receptors is a woman aged 18 to 75 in good health. Both conserved end residues are part of each CDR3.

j_call | v_call | cdr3_aa
TRBJ2-5 | TRBV3-1 | CASSQLETARQETQYF
TRBJ2-1 | TRBV9 | CASSPPIAGVNEQFF
TRBJ2-7 | TRBV3-1 | CASSQDLGSSYEQYF
TRBJ1-6 | TRBV6-5 | CASSYLEYNSPLHF
TRBJ2-1 | TRBV30 | CAWNRVFGEQFF
TRBJ1-2 | TRBV7-9 | CASSLAVGQSYTF
TRBJ2-5 | TRBV20-1 | CSARGTSGRLRETQYF
TRBJ2-5 | TRBV5-1 | CASSSTSGEETQYF
TRBJ1-2 | TRBV27 | CASRETGVNYGYTF
TRBJ1-5 | TRBV3-1 | CASSQDGGRNQPQHF
TRBJ2-1 | TRBV5-5 | CASSRREGSENEQFF
TRBJ2-5 | TRBV5-1 | CASSLGGGETQYF
TRBJ2-3 | TRBV5-1 | CASSLPGGSTDTQYF
TRBJ2-1 | TRBV4-2 | CASSSRDSQGEDEQFF
TRBJ1-1 | TRBV20-1 | CSAGSDTEAFF
TRBJ2-5 | TRBV3-1 | CASSQGTSGETQYF
TRBJ2-3 | TRBV5-1 | CASSLWTSGNTDTQYF
TRBJ2-3 | TRBV4-1 | CASSQIGDRGSDTQYF
TRBJ2-7 | TRBV11-1 | CASSLTDRVSYEQYF
TRBJ2-1 | TRBV6-1 | CAVRASGYNEQFF
TRBJ1-1 | TRBV10-3 | CAISERQGVGAFF
TRBJ2-1 | TRBV12-3/TRBV12-4 | CASSLPGRASNEQFF
TRBJ2-7 | TRBV7-6 | CASSLDPGSDQYF
TRBJ2-1 | TRBV2 | CASSGTGTSGSEQFF
TRBJ2-7 | TRBV6-1 | CAILRDTARGEQYF
TRBJ1-1 | TRBV11-3 | CASSLGVDTEAFF
TRBJ2-1 | TRBV11-1 | CASTGTSGIYNEQFF
TRBJ2-7 | TRBV9 | CASSSHRGSYEQYF
TRBJ2-7 | TRBV19 | CATRRGRGSYEQYF
TRBJ1-2 | TRBV4-1 | CASSPGAQYGYTF
TRBJ2-1 | TRBV24-1 | CATSDLRGGEQFF
TRBJ2-2 | TRBV7-3 | CASSPRRSGTGSTGELFF
TRBJ2-2 | TRBV3-1 | CASRGTSVGELFF
TRBJ2-2 | TRBV5-1 | CASSLVLAGGGTGELFF
TRBJ1-1 | TRBV5-5 | CASSLVSQDVSTEAFF
TRBJ1-1 | TRBV5-1 | CASSPKNRTGRGRTEAFF